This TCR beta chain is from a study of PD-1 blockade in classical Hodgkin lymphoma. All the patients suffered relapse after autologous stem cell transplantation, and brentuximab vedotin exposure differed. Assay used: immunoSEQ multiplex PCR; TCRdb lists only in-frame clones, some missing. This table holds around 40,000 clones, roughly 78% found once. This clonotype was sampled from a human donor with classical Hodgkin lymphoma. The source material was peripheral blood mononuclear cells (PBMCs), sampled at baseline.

The CDR3 protein is CASSQGLKFNPYEQYF. DNA for the CDR3: TGCGCCAGCAGCCAAGGTCTCAAGTTCAATCCCTACGAGCAGTACTTC. The chain carries TRBV4-1 and TRBJ2-7; D gene unclear. CDR3 length: 16 residues. The ends were cut back, 1 base at V and 2 bases at J, with 15 bases in the middle. Germline values: CDR1 MGHRA, CDR2 YSYEKL.